Detailed here is one T cell receptor beta chain. The clone's antigen remains unknown. No base qualities exist here, and no much larger clone lies one base off it. Its CDR3 holds 15 amino acids, cysteine through phenylalanine. The retained sequence is limited to the CDR3, 45 bases, with the frame set at the first base. V is clipped by 1 base and J by 4 bases, and the sequence between their germline boundaries is 11 bases long. CDR1 MGHRA and CDR2 YSYEKL were looked up in the germline V gene. Using the deep immunoSEQ assay, TCR CDR3 regions were amplified from genomic DNA by multiplex PCR. Extracted genomic DNA from each cell subset was distributed evenly across all wells of several immunoSEQ 96-well plates, and each plate was treated as a replicate. Each replicate PCR for sorted subsets received around 200 ng genomic DNA, equal to some 32,000 T cell genomes. Purified libraries were measured with a Qubit 3.0 fluorometer, size-checked on a Bioanalyzer 2100, and measured again with the KAPA Library Quantification kit. A separate single-read 150-cycle Illumina NextSeq 550 flow cell was used to sequence each immunoSEQ 96-well plate. Processing in the source paper ran as follows. Because the immunoSEQ output held only junctional sequences and lacked quality scores, the filtering could not match the filtering applied to full-length reads. To assign V/J genes and CDR3, sequences were annotated using PyIR, a Python wrapper for IgBLAST v1.9, with IMGT germline references. Reads with weak V/J assignments (E-value above 1e-6), missing CDR3, stop codons, out-of-frame junctions, or ambiguous translated residues were removed. A V3J clonotype was defined by an identical inferred V gene, J gene, and CDR3 amino acid sequence. The percentage overlap between two repertoires was calculated by dividing the number of shared unique clonotypes by the size of the smaller repertoire. Three approaches were used to assess repertoire richness: RTK rarefaction, the Chao1 estimator, and Recon v2.1 estimates of unobserved clonotypes. Generation probabilities were computed with OLGA for all TCRbeta clonotypes obtained by the gDNA method from a handful of donors. TCRdb limited this immuneACCESS table to in-frame rearrangements with V and J called. A share of clones is missing; checked studies link under half to unresolved V genes, and the rest is unexplained. V and J calls and clone size follow that table, whereas D and trimming were derived from the DNA. Present in this sample are about 590,000 clones, roughly 95% of which were seen just once. In total, the top ten clones hold about 0.11% of the sample.

This specimen belongs to a study of shared clonotypes between healthy human individuals (dated by TCRdb to about 2020). Notes on the research overall: A couple of women and a few men aged 18 to 49 years were included in the cohort. Leukapheresis yielded between about 0.94 and 10 billion PBMCs per donor. Per donor, three plates each were used for CD4 naive and CD4 memory, two for CD8 naive, and one for CD8 memory. Different laboratories and diverse techniques were used to prepare libraries and sequence TCR repertoires, to increase sequencing depth and limit assay-specific biases. The study deeply sequenced blood TCR repertoires of five healthy adults to estimate repertoire size and the extent of clonotype sharing between individuals. What the work shows at the level of the full study, not this receptor alone: Clonotypes shared by all four sorted-subset donors showed higher generation probabilities than non-shared clonotypes. Incomplete sequencing was indicated by rarefaction of sorted-subset datasets, despite the large sequencing depth. The genetic and exposure-history diversity represented was limited by the small number of donors. Sharing across several donors was observed for about 4.8% of naive CD4, 3.5% of naive CD8, 2% to 2.5% of memory CD4, and roughly 0.4% of memory CD8 clonotypes. Naive subsets generally had larger estimated clonotype richness than memory subsets did. Based on pairwise subsampling, the degree of clonotype sharing among donors was expected to be affected by sequencing depth. Only blood was sampled, and tissue TCR repertoires likely differ from those in blood.

For the CD8 naive samples, CD45RO-negative cells were positively selected for CCR7, yielding a CD45RA+CCR7+ population from which TemRA cells were excluded. The donors were healthy, HIV-negative adults who had no recently reported acute infections or vaccinations. All donors were Caucasian adults living in Nashville, Tennessee, USA. Blood was collected by leukapheresis, and PBMCs were isolated by Ficoll-Histopaque density gradient centrifugation and then cryopreserved in liquid nitrogen vapor phase. Analytical flow cytometry was used to check the purity and quantity of every magnetically sorted T cell population. Genomic DNA was isolated from each sorted fraction and quantified by UV absorbance on a Nanodrop 2000c.

The chain joins TRBV4-1 to TRBJ1-5; TRBD1 is possibly the D segment (5 matching bases). The sequenced material came from naive CD8+ T cells sorted from blood. Sample cell subset or site, as interpreted from the label and publication: CD45RA+CCR7+. The TCR originated in a woman younger than 45 in good health. The DNA reads as follows: TGCGCCAGCAGCCAAGCCGACAGCCAAAATCAGCCCCAGCATTTT. The translation is CASSQADSQNQPQHF.